This T cell receptor beta chain stems from a study of T cell changes during pregnancy in multiple sclerosis. This CDR3 contains 14 residues. The ends were cut back, 7 bases at V and 0 bases at J, with 15 bases in the middle. The V gene's germline CDR1 is SQVTM and CDR2 ANQGSEA. Using immunoSEQ multiplex PCR, the repertoire was profiled, and TCRdb retains in-frame clones only, with some absent. The sample comprises 84,000 or so clones, around 94% of which are singletons, and 0.65% to 0.95% rests with the top ten. This clone came up once. This specimen was peripheral blood, taken in the third trimester of pregnancy. V usage is TRBV29-1 and J usage is TRBJ1-1; perhaps TRBD1 as D (5 bases). The TCR comes from a female donor with multiple sclerosis, enrolled in a pregnancy study. CDR3 loop: CSGTQGGMNTEAFF. The CDR3, as DNA: TGCAGCGGCACCCAGGGTGGCATGAACACTGAAGCTTTCTTT.